The 19 T cell receptor beta chains below come from one sample, sequenced in a study of blood T cell repertoires in COVID-19. Generated by immunoSEQ multiplex PCR, the TCRdb table keeps only in-frame clones and is missing some. Altogether some 73,000 clones are present, around 82% being singletons, with the ten largest covering 25% to 30%. The sample comprised peripheral blood. These receptors were obtained from a human donor in a cohort sampled during active COVID-19.

The chain carries TRBV7-8 and TRBJ1-3; tentatively, D is TRBD1 (6 bases). This CDR3 region has 11 residues. The V and J ends lost 10 bases and 2 bases respectively, with 6 bases between them. Germline CDR1 and CDR2: SGHVS and FQNEAQ. CDR3 amino acids: CATGAGNTIYF. For the CDR3, the DNA is TGTGCCACAGGGGCTGGAAACACCATATATTTT.

The V call is TRBV11-2, the J call TRBJ2-5; D remains ambiguous. CDR3 length: 11 amino acids. V was shortened by 4 bases and J by 4 bases, with 4 bases between the two germline ends. Germline lookup yields CDR1 SGHAT and CDR2 FQNNGV. Here the CDR3 reads CASSYGETQYF. DNA for the CDR3: TGTGCCAGCAGCTACGGAGAGACCCAGTACTTC.

J is TRBJ2-2 and V is TRBV20-1, with D unresolved. V gave up 5 bases and J gave up 3 bases, with 4 bases separating them. CDR3 size: 11 residues. Germline V lookup: CDR1 DFQATT, CDR2 SNEGSKA (reference sequence). The CDR3 DNA follows: TGCAGTGCTCAGGACACCGGGGAGCTGTTTTTT. It yields the protein CSAQDTGELFF.

The chain recombines TRBV28 with TRBJ1-5; 11 nucleotides align to TRBD1. The ends lost 5 bases at V and 7 bases at J; junction bases unmatched: 4. The CDR3 sequence is 14 residues long. The germline gives CDR1 MDHEN, CDR2 SYDVKM. The CDR3 DNA reads as TGTGCCAGCAGTGCCGGGACAGGGGGACAGCCCCAGCATTTT. Translating it yields CASSAGTGGQPQHF.

V is TRBV9 and J is TRBJ2-5; the match to TRBD2 covers 7 bases. The V and J ends lost 3 bases and 1 base, in that order; junction bases with no gene match: 3. CDR3 length: 14 amino acids. Looked up from germline, CDR1 is SGDLS and CDR2 is YYNGEE. CDR3 region: CASSATSAQETQYF. CDR3 bases: TGTGCCAGCAGCGCTACTAGCGCCCAAGAGACCCAGTACTTC.

The rearrangement links TRBV6-6 to TRBJ1-6, with D perhaps TRBD1 (5 bases). CDR1 MNHNY and CDR2 SVGAGI come from the germline V gene (reference sequence). CDR3 length: 15 residues. V gave up 0 bases and J gave up 10 bases, with 13 bases separating them. The CDR3 region has the DNA TGTGCCAGCAGTTACTCCTCGGGGGTCGGGTCACCCCTCCACTTT. This gives the protein CASSYSSGVGSPLHF.

This chain connects TRBV9 to TRBJ1-2; D uncertain. CDR1 is SGDLS and CDR2 is YYNGEE in the germline V gene. Between the trimmed V and J ends, which lost 0 bases and 3 bases, there was a span of 12 bases. The CDR3 is 15 residues long. The CDR3 sequence is CASSVGSGSYYGYTF. CDR3 nucleotides: TGTGCCAGCAGCGTAGGGTCAGGATCATACTATGGCTACACCTTC.

The CDR3 protein is CASSLSPDRGFSTGELFF. The CDR3 region has the DNA TGTGCCAGCAGCTTATCCCCGGACAGGGGGTTTTCCACCGGGGAGCTGTTTTTT. The chain has TRBV7-8 and TRBJ2-2; 10 bases map to TRBD1. V shed 2 bases, J shed 4 bases, and the junction held 10 bases outside the gene matches. Germline V CDR1 and CDR2: SGHVS, FQNEAQ. The CDR3 runs 18 residues.

The chain is built from TRBV28 and TRBJ1-6, with D possibly being TRBD1 (6 bases). CDR3 size: 14 residues. CDR1 is MDHEN and CDR2 is SYDVKM in the germline V gene. V was trimmed by 2 bases and J by 7 bases, leaving 9 bases between them. CDR3 sequence reads: CASSLRGGNSPLHF. In DNA, the CDR3 is TGTGCCAGCAGTTTAAGGGGGGGCAATTCACCCCTCCACTTT.

V is TRBV18 and J is TRBJ1-2, with 7 bases matching TRBD1. Per the germline V gene, CDR1 is KGHSH and CDR2 is LQKENI. V shed 4 bases, J shed 4 bases, and the junction held 3 bases outside the gene matches. This CDR3 is 13 amino acids long. The CDR3: CASSLGQPYGYTF. In DNA, the CDR3 is TGTGCCAGCTCACTGGGACAGCCCTATGGCTACACCTTC.

This chain connects TRBV7-8 to TRBJ1-1; D not resolved. This CDR3 has 14 residues. V lost 0 bases to trimming and J lost 0 bases, with 5 bases between them. Germline-derived CDR1 and CDR2 are SGHVS and FQNEAQ. The CDR3: CASSLAEMNTEAFF. The CDR3 DNA sequence: TGTGCCAGCAGCTTAGCAGAGATGAACACTGAAGCTTTCTTT.

The chain uses TRBV10-1 and TRBJ2-2; D uncertain. Germline CDR1 WNHNN, CDR2 SYGVQD (reference sequence). This CDR3 is 15 amino acids long. With 3 bases removed from V and 3 bases from J, the gap between germline ends came to 11 bases. The CDR3 spells CASSDGGRYTGELFF. The CDR3 nucleotides are TGCGCCAGCAGTGACGGCGGCAGATACACCGGGGAGCTGTTTTTT.

The rearrangement links TRBV7-3 to TRBJ2-5, with 10 bases matching TRBD1. Trimming took 4 bases from V and 9 from J; bases not matched to a gene: 8. CDR1 SGHTA and CDR2 FQGTGA come from the germline V gene. The CDR3 consists of 14 residues. CDR3 DNA sequence: TGTGCCAGCAGCTCGACAGGGGGCGCGAGGGCCCAGTACTTC. This gives the protein CASSSTGGARAQYF.

This sequence joins TRBV19 and TRBJ2-5; TRBD1 agrees at 8 bases. This CDR3 comprises 14 residues. Per the germline V gene, CDR1 is LNHDA and CDR2 is SQIVND (reference sequence). With 2 bases clipped from V and 5 bases from J, the junction kept 4 bases outside the gene matches. CDR3 protein: CASSIQGAHETQYF. The CDR3 DNA is TGTGCCAGTAGTATACAGGGGGCGCATGAGACCCAGTACTTC.

The J gene is TRBJ2-3, the V gene TRBV18; tentative D call: TRBD2 (7 bases). The CDR3 spans 17 residues. CDR1 KGHSH and CDR2 LQKENI come from the germline V gene. V was cut by 0 bases and J by 4 bases, with 17 bases left in between. CDR3 residues: CASSPPPGGGRADTQYF. Here the CDR3 DNA reads TGTGCCAGCTCACCACCTCCCGGCGGGGGCCGGGCAGATACGCAGTATTTT.

The chain employs TRBV7-6 and TRBJ2-3, with D tentatively TRBD2 (7 bases). This CDR3 is 16 amino acids long. Germline-derived CDR1 and CDR2 are SGHVS and FNYEAQ. V gave up 6 bases and J gave up 6 bases, with 22 bases separating them. This CDR3 is CASSPNWRGPGDTQYF. CDR3 coding DNA: TGTGCCAGCAGTCCTAATTGGCGGGGGCCGGGGGATACGCAGTATTTT.

The chain carries TRBV7-2 and TRBJ1-3; 8 positions agree with TRBD1. This CDR3 comprises 15 residues. The J segment lost 4 bases and the V segment lost 1 base, leaving 3 bases of the junction unmatched. Germline CDR1 and CDR2: SGHTA and FQGNSA. Here the CDR3 reads CASSLGGQVGNTIYF. CDR3 DNA sequence: TGTGCCAGCAGCTTAGGGGGACAGGTGGGAAACACCATATATTTT.

The gene calls are TRBV7-6 and TRBJ1-5; D unclear. The V gene's germline CDR1 is SGHVS and CDR2 FNYEAQ. V was pared by 1 base and J by 2 bases, with 9 bases between. This CDR3 comprises 15 residues. The CDR3 sequence is CASSLERGRNQPQHF. CDR3 coding DNA: TGTGCCAGCAGCTTAGAGCGGGGTCGCAATCAGCCCCAGCATTTT.

In regard to this clone: This specimen includes other DNA sequences encoding the same CDR3. The gene calls are TRBV12-3 or TRBV12-4 and TRBJ2-5; D call uncertain. The CDR3 length is 11 residues. Trimming removed 6 bases from V and 5 bases from J, with 7 bases in between. The CDR3 loop is CASSPGETQYF. CDR3 coding DNA: TGTGCCAGCAGCCCCGGGGAGACCCAGTACTTC.